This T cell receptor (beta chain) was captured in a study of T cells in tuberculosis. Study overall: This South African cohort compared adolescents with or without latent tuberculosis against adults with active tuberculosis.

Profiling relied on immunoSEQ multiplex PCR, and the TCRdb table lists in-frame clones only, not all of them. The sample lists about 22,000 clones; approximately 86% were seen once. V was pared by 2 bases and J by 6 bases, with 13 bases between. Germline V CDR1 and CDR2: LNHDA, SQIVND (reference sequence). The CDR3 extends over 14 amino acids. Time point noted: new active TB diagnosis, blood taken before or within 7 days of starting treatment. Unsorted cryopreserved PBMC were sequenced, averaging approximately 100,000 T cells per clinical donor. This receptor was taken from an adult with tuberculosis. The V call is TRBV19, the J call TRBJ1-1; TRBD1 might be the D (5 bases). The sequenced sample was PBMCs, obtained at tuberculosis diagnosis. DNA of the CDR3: TGTGCCAGTAGTATATTCGGCAGGGCTGCTGAAGCTTTCTTT. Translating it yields CASSIFGRAAEAFF.